These 3 T cell receptor beta chains share one sample of origin, sequenced in a study of T cell changes during pregnancy in multiple sclerosis. Generated by immunoSEQ multiplex PCR, the TCRdb table keeps only in-frame clones and is missing some. The table lists about 75,000 clones, more than 80% of them singletons. The sequencing used peripheral blood, collected in the first trimester of pregnancy. The source of these receptors is a female donor in good health, enrolled as a control in a pregnancy study.

J is TRBJ2-3 and V is TRBV5-1; tentative D call: TRBD2 (5 bases). From germline, CDR1 is SGHRS and CDR2 YFSETQ. The length of the CDR3 is 14 residues. Trimming cost V 4 bases and J 1 base, with 10 bases left between them. The CDR3 loop reads CASSPTSGTDTQYF. Written as DNA, the CDR3 is TGCGCCAGCAGCCCAACTAGTGGCACAGATACGCAGTATTTT.

This chain uses TRBV7-2 with TRBJ1-2, with D hard to call. Germline V gene sequence: CDR1 SGHTA, CDR2 FQGNSA. CDR3 length equals 15 residues. The ends were cut back, 4 bases at V and 5 bases at J, with 17 bases in the middle. The CDR3 DNA reads as TGTGCCAGCAGCTCCTACCGAGGGTCCTGGTATGGCTACACCTTC. Its protein product is CASSSYRGSWYGYTF.

The chain has TRBV7-8 and TRBJ2-7, with 9 bases lining up with TRBD2. Germline assignment: CDR1 SGHVS and CDR2 FQNEAQ. V lost 5 bases, J lost 7 bases, and 12 bases stayed unmatched. The CDR3 spans 15 residues. The CDR3 is CASSLSGSGLEEQYF. The CDR3 DNA follows: TGTGCCAGCAGCCTTAGCGGGAGCGGCCTTGAGGAGCAGTACTTC.